This T cell receptor (beta chain) appears in the sequencing data of a study of blood T cell repertoires in COVID-19. Turning to the study itself: Sites in the United States, Italy and Spain provided acute and convalescent COVID-19 samples. PBMCs, B-cell-depleted T cells, or T cells were the source of the cDNA or gDNA that made up the material.

Original analysis: Amplifying reference gene primers gave estimates of nucleated cell counts. Profiling relied on immunoSEQ multiplex PCR, and the TCRdb table lists in-frame clones only, not all of them. V and J calls and clone size are those listed in that table; D and trimming were worked out from the DNA. The sample contains 150,000 to 180,000 clones, roughly 83% of which appear only once. The V gene end was trimmed by 5 bases and the J gene end by 0 bases; junction bases not matched to a gene: 12. The germline gives CDR1 MNHNY, CDR2 SVGAGI (reference sequence). The CDR3 totals 18 residues. Seattle patient enrollment occurred during active infection, with longitudinal follow-up thereafter.

This clonotype was sampled from a woman aged 60 to 75 with COVID-19, enrolled during active disease. The sample taken for sequencing was peripheral blood. This chain connects TRBV6-6 to TRBJ2-1; 8 bases map to TRBD2. The CDR3 DNA sequence: TGTGCCAGCAGTCCCCCCGTGGGGCTAGCGGGCTCCTACAATGAGCAGTTCTTC. Its translation: CASSPPVGLAGSYNEQFF.